These 17 T cell receptor beta chains share one sample of origin, sequenced in a study of blood T cell repertoires in COVID-19. Here immunoSEQ multiplex PCR was the method, and the copy in TCRdb shows in-frame clones only, minus some. The table includes under 90,000 clones, roughly 90% detected once. Sequenced input: peripheral blood. Receptors originate from a man between 65 and 85 years old with active or convalescent COVID-19.

The chain carries TRBV19 and TRBJ1-2; TRBD1 might be the D (5 bases). Trimming stripped 2 bases from V and 6 bases from J, with 10 bases between. The CDR3 runs 13 residues. Germline values: CDR1 LNHDA, CDR2 SQIVND (reference sequence). The CDR3 reads CASSIPQGNGYTF. In nucleotides, the CDR3 is TGTGCCAGTAGTATACCCCAGGGCAATGGCTACACCTTC.

This sequence joins TRBV12-3 or TRBV12-4 and TRBJ2-5; tentative D call: TRBD2 (5 bases). The ends were cut back, 6 bases at V and 2 bases at J, with 10 bases in the middle. CDR3 length: 13 residues. The chain's CDR3 is CASRSTRQETQYF. The CDR3, as DNA: TGTGCCAGCAGAAGTACTAGGCAAGAGACCCAGTACTTC.

The CDR3 sequence is CASSLDYEAFF. The CDR3 DNA reads TGTGCCAGCAGTTTGGACTATGAAGCTTTCTTT. The chain is built from TRBV28 and TRBJ1-1, with D unresolved. Trimming pared 3 bases from V and 7 bases from J, leaving 6 bases between. The CDR3 totals 11 residues. Germline CDR1 reads MDHEN; CDR2 reads SYDVKM.

The rearrangement links TRBV6-6 to TRBJ2-7, with 7 bases matching TRBD2. V lost 7 bases, J lost 6 bases, and 18 bases stayed unmatched. This CDR3 has 16 amino acids. Germline CDR1 is MNHNY and CDR2 is SVGAGI (reference sequence). This chain's CDR3 is CASNSGGMIPPREQYF. The DNA of the CDR3 is TGTGCCAGCAACTCGGGGGGAATGATCCCACCCCGCGAGCAGTACTTC.

The chain carries TRBV4-1 and TRBJ2-3, with 8 bases fitting TRBD2. This CDR3 contains 15 residues. J gave up 4 bases and V 1 base, and 4 bases lay outside the gene matches. The germline CDR1 and CDR2 sequences are MGHRA and YSYEKL. The CDR3 sequence: CASSQAGTSADTQYF. CDR3 DNA sequence: TGCGCCAGCAGCCAAGCCGGGACTAGTGCAGATACGCAGTATTTT.

This rearrangement joins TRBV19 to TRBJ2-5; tentatively, D is TRBD2 (5 bases). The V gene's germline CDR1 is LNHDA and CDR2 SQIVND (reference sequence). The CDR3 extends over 15 amino acids. Trimming cost V 5 bases and J 2 bases, with 15 bases left between them. DNA of the CDR3: TGTGCCAGTAGTCCCCCCCGGGGAGTTCAAGAGACCCAGTACTTC. It specifies CASSPPRGVQETQYF.

The rearrangement links TRBV18 to TRBJ1-2, with D unresolved. The germline V and J ends were trimmed by 2 bases and 3 bases, with 10 bases remaining between them. The germline V gene encodes CDR1 KGHSH and CDR2 LQKENI. The CDR3 has 14 residues. This CDR3 is CASSPTSVDYGYTF. CDR3 sequence (DNA): TGTGCCAGCTCACCAACCTCAGTCGACTATGGCTACACCTTC.

V and J are TRBV19 and TRBJ1-2; 8 positions agree with TRBD1. The CDR3 sequence is 12 residues long. Germline V gives CDR1 LNHDA, CDR2 SQIVND (reference sequence). The V segment lost 5 bases and the J segment 11 bases; nucleotides outside the gene matches: 7. The CDR3, as DNA: TGTGCCAGTAGTCCCCGACAGGGGAGGTACACCTTC. Amino acids: CASSPRQGRYTF.

The V call is TRBV19, the J call TRBJ1-5; tentative D call: TRBD1 (5 bases). Germline CDR1 reads LNHDA; CDR2 reads SQIVND (reference sequence). The V and J ends lost 7 bases and 2 bases respectively, with 9 bases between them. This CDR3 is built from 13 residues. The CDR3 reads CASTSRGNQPQHF. CDR3 nucleotides: TGTGCCAGTACCTCCAGGGGCAATCAGCCCCAGCATTTT.

The chain uses TRBV19 and TRBJ2-3; TRBD2 might be the D (5 bases). Trimming pared 7 bases from V and 0 bases from J, leaving 14 bases between. From germline, CDR1 is LNHDA and CDR2 SQIVND (reference sequence). CDR3 length equals 15 residues. CDR3 residues: CASTLASRSTDTQYF. The CDR3 DNA sequence: TGTGCCAGTACCCTTGCTAGCCGTAGCACAGATACGCAGTATTTT.

This rearrangement joins TRBV27 to TRBJ2-1; 11 bases match TRBD2. The germline CDR1 and CDR2 sequences are MNHEY and SMNVEV (reference sequence). V gave up 5 bases and J gave up 7 bases; unmatched junction bases: 7. The CDR3 is 15 residues long. The CDR3 region is CASSPLAGVKNEQFF. For the CDR3, the DNA is TGTGCCAGCAGTCCACTAGCGGGAGTGAAAAATGAGCAGTTCTTC.

V and J are TRBV5-1 and TRBJ2-2; D uncertain. This CDR3 is built from 15 residues. The germline V and J ends were trimmed by 0 bases and 4 bases, with 10 bases remaining between them. Per germline, CDR1 SGHRS and CDR2 YFSETQ. This CDR3 reads CASSLATAGTGELFF. Here the CDR3 DNA reads TGCGCCAGCAGCTTGGCCACAGCTGGCACCGGGGAGCTGTTTTTT.

V and J are TRBV30 and TRBJ2-3; D not certain. Trimming removed 2 bases at V and 2 bases at J, with 11 bases between. This CDR3 region has 14 residues. The germline gives CDR1 GTSNPN, CDR2 SVGIG (reference sequence). CDR3 coding DNA: TGTGCCTGGAGTTTACAGTTCGACACAGATACGCAGTATTTT. Translation gives CAWSLQFDTDTQYF.

The V call is TRBV19, the J call TRBJ1-6; possibly TRBD1 for D (5 bases). The V end was cut by 0 bases, the J end by 10 bases, with 10 bases between. Germline loops: CDR1 LNHDA, CDR2 SQIVND (reference sequence). This CDR3 contains 14 residues. As DNA, the CDR3 is TGTGCCAGTAGTATAGACAGGGAATACTCACCCCTCCACTTT. Translation: CASSIDREYSPLHF. Based on the CDR3 plus reference TRBV19 and TRBJ1-6, the full variable domain is DGGITQSPKYLFRKEGQNVTLSCEQNLNHDAMYWYRQDPGQGLRLIYYSQIVNDFQKGDIAEGYSVSREKKESFPLTVTSAQKNPTAFYLCASSIDREYSPLHFGNGTRLTVT.

This clone was observed once. The chain recombines TRBV11-2 with TRBJ2-7; TRBD1 matches at 7 bases. This CDR3 spans 14 amino acids. V was clipped by 5 bases and J by 0 bases; unmatched bases: 4. Germline V gene lookup returns CDR1 SGHAT and CDR2 FQNNGV. CDR3: CASSLDRVSYEQYF. In nucleotides, the CDR3 is TGTGCCAGCAGCCTTGACAGGGTCTCCTACGAGCAGTACTTC.

This sequence joins TRBV27 and TRBJ2-7; maybe TRBD2 (6 bases). The germline CDR1 and CDR2 sequences are MNHEY and SMNVEV (reference sequence). Trimming shortened V by 2 bases and J by 3 bases, and 8 bases separated the two germline ends. CDR3 length: 13 amino acids. The CDR3 region has the DNA TGTGCCAGCAGTTTAAGTAGCGGCTACGAGCAGTACTTC. It yields the protein CASSLSSGYEQYF.

The chain is built from TRBV12-5 and TRBJ2-3; no clear D gene. Germline-derived CDR1 and CDR2 are LGHNT and FRNRAP. V was clipped by 5 bases and J by 6 bases, with 9 bases between them. The CDR3 contains 12 residues. The CDR3 coding sequence is TGTGCTAGTGGTCCAAAAACTGATACGCAGTATTTT. Translation: CASGPKTDTQYF.